The 27 T cell receptor beta chains listed next were all sequenced from one sample in a study of human T cells and chemical hapten exposure. TCRdb processed the RACE reads anew with MiXCR; each CDR3 protein has one entry. Here the sample spans 65,000 to 85,000 distinct CDR3 sequences, about a tenth being singletons. This sample's time point: patch test 1, 2 weeks after DPC sensitization. The treatment is: therapeutic diphenylcyclopropenone sensitization with weekly scalp DPC. The sequencing used whole blood, collected in connection with sensitization to the hapten diphenylcyclopropenone (DPC). These receptors all come from a woman between 50 and 59 years old with alopecia areata. Some clones in this sample may be carry-over from other donors' samples.

This clonotype was seen a few times. The rearrangement links TRBV20-1 to TRBJ2-1; possible D gene TRBD2, 5 bases. Germline lookup yields CDR1 DFQATT and CDR2 SNEGSKA (reference sequence). V shed 0 bases and J shed 8 bases, with 20 bases lying between them. The CDR3 has 16 amino acids. CDR3 loop: CSARDPGGELTYEQFF. The CDR3 region has the DNA TGCAGTGCTAGAGACCCAGGTGGGGAGCTAACCTATGAGCAGTTCTTC.

The count of this clonotype is one. Possible read error: a much larger clone is one base away. The J gene is TRBJ1-1, the V gene TRBV3-1; D ambiguous. The CDR3 length is 14 residues. CDR1 is LGHDT and CDR2 is YNNKEL in the germline V gene (reference sequence). The CDR3 sequence is CASSQGPVNTVAFF. The CDR3 DNA follows: TGTGCCAGCAGCCAAGGGCCGGTGAACACTGTAGCTTTCTTT.

The chain joins TRBV3-1 to TRBJ1-5, with D maybe TRBD1 (6 bases). This CDR3 is built from 15 residues. Looked up from germline, CDR1 is LGHDT and CDR2 is YNNKEL (reference sequence). Deletions cut 0 bases from V and 6 bases from J, with 12 bases between. The CDR3 loop is CASSQDRQASQPQHF. CDR3 nucleotides: TGTGCCAGCAGCCAAGATCGACAGGCCAGTCAGCCCCAGCATTTT.

Turning to this clonotype: Germline and junction disagree at one end, which may indicate a read error. V and J are TRBV7-6 and TRBJ1-1; TRBD1 might be the D (6 bases). This CDR3 has 13 amino acids. Germline V CDR1 and CDR2: SGHVS, FNYEAQ. CDR3 loop: CVSSSQGTTEAFF. The CDR3 DNA reads as TGTGTCAGCAGCTCACAGGGAACCACTGAAGCTTTCTTT. The full variable domain, completed using reference TRBV7-6 and TRBJ1-1, is GAGVSQSPRYKVTKRGQDVALRCDPISGHVSLYWYRQALGQGPEFLTYFNYEAQQDKSGLPNDRFSAERPEGSISTLTIQRTEQRDSAMYRCVSSSQGTTEAFFGQGTRLTVV.

This clonotype turned up a few times. This sequence joins TRBV7-9 and TRBJ2-3, with D possibly being TRBD1 (5 bases). There are 13 residues in the CDR3. The V end lost 5 bases, the J end lost 8 bases, and 14 bases lay between the germline ends. Germline values: CDR1 SEHNR, CDR2 FQNEAQ (reference sequence). The CDR3 DNA reads as TGTGCCAGCAGCACCAGGGAAGGTGGTACGCAGTATTTT. Amino acid sequence: CASSTREGGTQYF.

V gene TRBV20-1 combines with J gene TRBJ2-7; TRBD2 aligns across 8 bases. The CDR3 totals 15 residues. Germline CDR1 and CDR2: DFQATT and SNEGSKA (reference sequence). V lost 0 bases and J lost 0; bases outside the gene matches: 4. CDR3 region: CSARDRSGSSYEQYF. The CDR3 nucleotides are TGCAGTGCTAGAGATAGGAGCGGGAGCTCCTACGAGCAGTACTTC.

This clonotype was observed at least ten times. V gene TRBV19 combines with J gene TRBJ2-1; D may be TRBD1 (6 bases). Germline V CDR1 and CDR2: LNHDA, SQIVND (reference sequence). V was pared by 6 bases and J by 3 bases, with 12 bases between. The CDR3 loop spans 14 amino acids. This chain's CDR3 is CASRSGTNYNEQFF. CDR3 bases: TGTGCCAGTAGATCGGGGACAAACTACAATGAGCAGTTCTTC.

This clonotype was seen a handful of times. This sequence joins TRBV2 and TRBJ1-5; the D gene is possibly TRBD1 (6 bases). The ends were cut back, 5 bases at V and 9 bases at J, with 11 bases in the middle. Germline-derived CDR1 and CDR2 are SNHLY and FYNNEI. The CDR3 has 12 residues. Here the CDR3 DNA reads TGTGCCAGCAGTTACAGGGAATGGCCCCAGCATTTT. Amino acid sequence: CASSYREWPQHF.

This clonotype has a single count. The J gene is TRBJ1-6, the V gene TRBV6-5, with D perhaps TRBD1 (6 bases). Trimming stripped 4 bases from V and 5 bases from J, with 9 bases between. Germline V gene lookup returns CDR1 MNHEY and CDR2 SVGAGI. The CDR3 consists of 14 residues. The CDR3 DNA sequence: TGTGCCAGCAGTTTCCGGGACAATAATTCACCCCTCCACTTT. Protein sequence: CASSFRDNNSPLHF.

The chain links TRBV10-1 to TRBJ1-1; no reliable D call. Per the germline V gene, CDR1 is WNHNN and CDR2 is SYGVQD (reference sequence). The CDR3 is 13 residues long. Trimming took 5 bases from V and 1 from J, leaving 8 bases between them. The CDR3 DNA reads TGCGCCAGCAGTCCGCGGGCGAACACTGAAGCTTTCTTT. Protein sequence: CASSPRANTEAFF.

J is TRBJ2-7 and V is TRBV11-3, with D tentatively TRBD1 or TRBD2 (5 bases each). This CDR3 region has 13 residues. The germline CDR1 and CDR2 sequences are SGHNT and YENEEA. Trimming removed 1 base at V and 3 bases at J, with 7 bases between. CDR3 sequence reads: CASSLGGNYEQYF. The CDR3 DNA reads TGTGCCAGCAGCTTAGGGGGGAACTACGAGCAGTACTTC.

This chain links TRBV20-1 with TRBJ2-7; TRBD1 might be the D (6 bases). This CDR3 has 13 residues. V gave up 3 bases and J gave up 5 bases, with 14 bases separating them. CDR1 DFQATT and CDR2 SNEGSKA come from the germline V gene (reference sequence). CDR3: CSASVTGSNEQYF. The CDR3, as DNA: TGCAGTGCTAGTGTTACAGGGAGCAACGAGCAGTACTTC.

This clonotype was found a few times. The rearrangement uses TRBV9 and TRBJ2-3; D gene unclear. The germline CDR1 and CDR2 sequences are SGDLS and YYNGEE. Trimming took 3 bases from V and 2 from J, leaving 4 bases between them. This CDR3 is 12 amino acids long. This CDR3 is CASSETTDTQYF. CDR3 in DNA: TGTGCCAGCAGCGAGACCACAGATACGCAGTATTTT.

The chain is built from TRBV10-3 and TRBJ1-4; D gene ambiguous. Trimming stripped 3 bases from V and 12 bases from J, with 11 bases between. The CDR3 has 12 residues. Germline assignment: CDR1 ENHRY and CDR2 SYGVKD. CDR3 sequence: CAISEGGMELFF. CDR3 nucleotide sequence: TGTGCCATCAGTGAAGGAGGGATGGAACTGTTTTTT.

This clonotype appeared many times. The genes are TRBV7-6 and TRBJ2-2; 9 bases map to TRBD1. V shed 3 bases and J 0 bases; nucleotides not matched to a gene: 11. The germline V gene encodes CDR1 SGHVS and CDR2 FNYEAQ. This CDR3 is built from 19 residues. This CDR3 reads CASSFPGQGGLANTGELFF. CDR3 sequence (DNA): TGTGCCAGCAGCTTCCCGGGACAGGGAGGCCTCGCGAACACCGGGGAGCTGTTTTTT.

This chain's CDR3 is CASSLRDAYNEQFF. DNA of the CDR3: TGTGCCAGCAGCTTGCGGGATGCTTACAATGAGCAGTTCTTC. V is TRBV7-9 and J is TRBJ2-1; D might be TRBD2 (6 bases). The CDR3 extends over 14 amino acids. Germline V gives CDR1 SEHNR, CDR2 FQNEAQ (reference sequence). V lost 3 bases and J lost 4, with 10 bases in between.

V gene TRBV20-1 combines with J gene TRBJ2-7; D not certain. The V gene's germline CDR1 is DFQATT and CDR2 SNEGSKA (reference sequence). The CDR3 has 15 residues. Deletions cut 5 bases from V and 5 bases from J, with 22 bases between. The CDR3 bases are TGCAGTGCTCCTCAATCCCTCCGGACGAAAAACGAGCAGTACTTC. It specifies CSAPQSLRTKNEQYF.

In its sample, this clonotype was seen a few times. V and J are TRBV19 and TRBJ1-3, with D tentatively TRBD1 (6 bases). Germline V gene sequence: CDR1 LNHDA, CDR2 SQIVND (reference sequence). The CDR3 is 15 amino acids. The germline V and J ends were trimmed by 3 bases and 0 bases, with 9 bases remaining between them. Here the CDR3 DNA reads TGTGCCAGTAGTATGGGACACTTCTCTGGAAACACCATATATTTT. It yields the protein CASSMGHFSGNTIYF.

This clonotype occurred a few times. The V and J genes are TRBV28 and TRBJ2-7; the D gene is possibly TRBD2 (6 bases). Germline V lookup: CDR1 MDHEN, CDR2 SYDVKM. The length of the CDR3 is 15 residues. V shed 8 bases and J shed 2 bases, with 19 bases lying between them. The CDR3 sequence is CASRPLAKSTYEQYF. CDR3 sequence (DNA): TGTGCCAGCCGACCTCTAGCGAAATCGACCTACGAGCAGTACTTC.

In its sample, this clonotype was seen many times. The rearrangement uses TRBV12-3 or TRBV12-4 and TRBJ2-5; TRBD2 agrees at 10 bases. With 6 bases clipped from V and 7 bases from J, the junction kept 5 bases outside the gene matches. The CDR3 runs 13 residues. The CDR3 DNA sequence: TGTGCCAGCAGAGGACTAGCGGAGGGGACCCAGTACTTC. Residues: CASRGLAEGTQYF.

This clonotype was seen at least ten times. The genes are TRBV27 and TRBJ2-1; D ambiguous. The V gene lost 5 bases and the J gene lost 0 bases, with 8 bases spanning the gap. The CDR3 is 14 residues long. Germline values: CDR1 MNHEY, CDR2 SMNVEV (reference sequence). The DNA for the CDR3 is TGTGCCAGCAGTGGGCTTACCTCCTACAATGAGCAGTTCTTC. As protein: CASSGLTSYNEQFF.

This clonotype was found many times. The V and J genes are TRBV14 and TRBJ1-1; a possible D gene is TRBD1 (5 bases). The V gene lost 4 bases and the J gene lost 5 bases, with 14 bases spanning the gap. This CDR3 has 14 residues. From germline, CDR1 is SGHDN and CDR2 FVKESK. Here the CDR3 reads CASSRKVGVTEAFF. For the CDR3, the DNA is TGTGCCAGCAGCCGGAAAGTGGGGGTTACTGAAGCTTTCTTT.

This clonotype has more than one count but fewer than ten. An end of the junction does not agree with germline; a read error may underlie this. The V call is TRBV11-2, the J call TRBJ1-1, with D possibly being TRBD1 (5 bases). The CDR3 has 15 amino acids. CDR1 is SGHAT and CDR2 is FQNNGV in the germline V gene. This CDR3 is CAGSLGAGGNTEAFF. The CDR3 DNA is TGTGCCGGCAGCTTAGGGGCAGGCGGGAACACTGAAGCTTTCTTT.

V is TRBV29-1 and J is TRBJ2-7; D might be TRBD1 (5 bases). CDR3 size: 14 residues. Trimming left V 4 bases short and J 1 base short, with 14 bases between. Germline CDR1 reads SQVTM; CDR2 reads ANQGSEA. CDR3 coding DNA: TGCAGCGTTGCCCTCCCGAAGGGGTCCTACGAGCAGTACTTC. Its protein product is CSVALPKGSYEQYF.

Only a few counts were recorded for this clonotype. V and J are TRBV20-1 and TRBJ1-2, with 8 bases lining up with TRBD1. Losses at the gene ends were 4 bases for V and 4 bases for J; bases not matched to a gene: 2. The CDR3 has 12 amino acids. CDR1 DFQATT and CDR2 SNEGSKA come from the germline V gene (reference sequence). In nucleotides, the CDR3 is TGCAGTGCTAAGACAGGGGTCTATGGCTACACCTTC. Translated, it gives CSAKTGVYGYTF.

As to this clonotype: This may arise from a read error, as a much more abundant clone is one base away. This chain connects TRBV5-1 to TRBJ1-1, with TRBD1 matching 7 bases. The length of the CDR3 is 15 residues. Germline V gene sequence: CDR1 SGHRS, CDR2 YFSETQ. The V segment lost 4 bases and the J segment 1 base; nucleotides outside the gene matches: 7. The CDR3 coding sequence is TGCGCCAGCAGCAGGGAGGGGGCCTCGAACACTGAAGCTTTCTTT. Amino acids: CASSREGASNTEAFF.

This clonotype was picked up a small number of times. The junction departs from the called germline gene at one end, perhaps through a read error. The J gene is TRBJ1-1, the V gene TRBV7-6; 9 bases match TRBD1. CDR3 size: 13 residues. Germline V gene data show CDR1 as SGHVS and CDR2 as FNYEAQ. CDR3 sequence: CASSLTGGTGAFF. The CDR3 DNA sequence: TGTGCCAGCAGCCTGACAGGGGGAACTGGAGCTTTCTTT.